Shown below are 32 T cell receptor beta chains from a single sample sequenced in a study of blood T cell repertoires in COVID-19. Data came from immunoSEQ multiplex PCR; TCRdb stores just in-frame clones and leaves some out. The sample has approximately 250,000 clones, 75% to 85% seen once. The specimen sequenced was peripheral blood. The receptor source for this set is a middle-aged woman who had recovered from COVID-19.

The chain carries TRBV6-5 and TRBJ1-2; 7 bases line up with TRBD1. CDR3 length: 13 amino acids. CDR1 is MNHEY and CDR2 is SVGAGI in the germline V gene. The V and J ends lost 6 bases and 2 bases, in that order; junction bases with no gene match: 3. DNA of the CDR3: TGTGCCAGCAGAACGACAGGGAACTATGGCTACACCTTC. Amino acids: CASRTTGNYGYTF.

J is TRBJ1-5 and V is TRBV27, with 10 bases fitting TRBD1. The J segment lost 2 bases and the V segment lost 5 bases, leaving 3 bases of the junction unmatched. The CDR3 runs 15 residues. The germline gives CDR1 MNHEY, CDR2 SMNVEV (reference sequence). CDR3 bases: TGTGCCAGCAGTCCCGGGACAGGGGGCAATCAGCCCCAGCATTTT. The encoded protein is CASSPGTGGNQPQHF.

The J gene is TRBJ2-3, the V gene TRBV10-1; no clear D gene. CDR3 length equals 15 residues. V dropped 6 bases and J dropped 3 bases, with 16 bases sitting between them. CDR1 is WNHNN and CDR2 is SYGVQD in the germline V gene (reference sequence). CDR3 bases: TGCGCCAGCAGCAAGAACCTACGATCGACAGATACGCAGTATTTT. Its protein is CASSKNLRSTDTQYF.

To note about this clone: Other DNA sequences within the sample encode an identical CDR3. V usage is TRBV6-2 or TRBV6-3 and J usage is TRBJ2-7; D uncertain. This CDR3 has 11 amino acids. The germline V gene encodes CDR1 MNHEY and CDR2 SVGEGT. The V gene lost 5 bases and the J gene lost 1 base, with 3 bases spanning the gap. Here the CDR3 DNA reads TGTGCCAGCAGTCATTCCTACGAGCAGTACTTC. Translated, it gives CASSHSYEQYF.

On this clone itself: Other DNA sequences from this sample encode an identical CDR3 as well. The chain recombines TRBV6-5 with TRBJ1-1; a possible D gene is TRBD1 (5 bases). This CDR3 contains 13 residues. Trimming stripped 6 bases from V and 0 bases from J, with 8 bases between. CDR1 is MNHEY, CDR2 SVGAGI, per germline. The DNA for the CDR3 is TGTGCCAGCAGAACAGGTGTGAACACTGAAGCTTTCTTT. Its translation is CASRTGVNTEAFF.

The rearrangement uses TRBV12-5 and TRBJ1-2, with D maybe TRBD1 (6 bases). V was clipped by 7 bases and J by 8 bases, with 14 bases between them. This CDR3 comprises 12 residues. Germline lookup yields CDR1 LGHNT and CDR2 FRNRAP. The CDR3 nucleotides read TGTGCTAGTGCCCTGTGGGGGCGAGGCTACACCTTC. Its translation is CASALWGRGYTF.

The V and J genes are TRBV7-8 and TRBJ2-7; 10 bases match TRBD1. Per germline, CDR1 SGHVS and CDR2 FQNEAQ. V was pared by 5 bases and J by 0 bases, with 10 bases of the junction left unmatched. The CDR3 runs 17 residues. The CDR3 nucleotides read TGTGCCAGCAGCGCTGACCCCAGGACAGGGGGCTCCTACGAGCAGTACTTC. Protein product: CASSADPRTGGSYEQYF.

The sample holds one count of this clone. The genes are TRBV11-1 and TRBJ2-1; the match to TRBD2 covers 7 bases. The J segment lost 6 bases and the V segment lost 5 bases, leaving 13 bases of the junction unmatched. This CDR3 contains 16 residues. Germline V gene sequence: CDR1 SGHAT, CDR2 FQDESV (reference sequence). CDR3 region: CASSRKNGLVGNEQFF. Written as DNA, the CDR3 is TGTGCCAGCAGCCGCAAAAACGGACTAGTCGGCAATGAGCAGTTCTTC. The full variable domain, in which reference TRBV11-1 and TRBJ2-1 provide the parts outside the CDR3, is EAEVAQSPRYKITEKSQAVAFWCDPISGHATLYWYRQILGQGPELLVQFQDESVVDDSQLPKDRFSAERLKGVDSTLKIQPAELGDSAMYLCASSRKNGLVGNEQFFGPGTRLTVL.

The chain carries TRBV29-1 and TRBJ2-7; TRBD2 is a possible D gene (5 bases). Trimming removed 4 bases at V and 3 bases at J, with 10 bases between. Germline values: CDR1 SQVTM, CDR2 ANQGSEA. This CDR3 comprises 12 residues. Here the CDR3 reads CSVGEWIYEQYF. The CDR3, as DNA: TGCAGCGTTGGGGAGTGGATCTACGAGCAGTACTTC.

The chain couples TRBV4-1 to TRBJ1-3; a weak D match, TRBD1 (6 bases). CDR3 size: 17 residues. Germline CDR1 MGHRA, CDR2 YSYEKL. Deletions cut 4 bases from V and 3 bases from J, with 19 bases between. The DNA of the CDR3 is TGCGCCAGCAGCCTCACAGAGCTCAGGGGAAGTGGAAACACCATATATTTT. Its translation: CASSLTELRGSGNTIYF.

CDR3 bases: TGTGCCAGCAGTTGGTTTTCAGACGAAAAGGGGAACTCCTATAATTCACCCCTCCACTTT. Translating gives CASSWFSDEKGNSYNSPLHF. This chain connects TRBV6-2 or TRBV6-3 to TRBJ1-6; possibly TRBD1 for D (5 bases). Trimming shortened V by 4 bases and J by 0 bases, and 22 bases separated the two germline ends. This CDR3 is 20 amino acids long. Per the germline V gene, CDR1 is MNHEY and CDR2 is SVGEGT.

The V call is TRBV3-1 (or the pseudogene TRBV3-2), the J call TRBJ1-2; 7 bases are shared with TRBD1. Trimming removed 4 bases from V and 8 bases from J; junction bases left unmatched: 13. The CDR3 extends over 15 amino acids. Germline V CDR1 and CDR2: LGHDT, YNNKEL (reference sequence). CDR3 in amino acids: CASSPRRGGGGGYTF. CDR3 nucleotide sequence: TGTGCCAGCAGCCCCAGGCGAGGGGGCGGCGGGGGCTACACCTTC.

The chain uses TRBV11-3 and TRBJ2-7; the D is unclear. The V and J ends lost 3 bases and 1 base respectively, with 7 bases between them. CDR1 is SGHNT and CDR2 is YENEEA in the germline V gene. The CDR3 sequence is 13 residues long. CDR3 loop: CASSFQASYEQYF. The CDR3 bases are TGTGCCAGCAGCTTCCAGGCATCCTACGAGCAGTACTTC.

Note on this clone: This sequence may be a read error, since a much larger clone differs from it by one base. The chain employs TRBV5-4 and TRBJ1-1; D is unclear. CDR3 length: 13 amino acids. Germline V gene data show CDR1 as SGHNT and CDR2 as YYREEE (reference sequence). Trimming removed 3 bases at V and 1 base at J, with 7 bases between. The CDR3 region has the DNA TGTGCCAGCAGCTCCTCAGGGAACACTGAAGCTTTCTTT. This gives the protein CASSSSGNTEAFF.

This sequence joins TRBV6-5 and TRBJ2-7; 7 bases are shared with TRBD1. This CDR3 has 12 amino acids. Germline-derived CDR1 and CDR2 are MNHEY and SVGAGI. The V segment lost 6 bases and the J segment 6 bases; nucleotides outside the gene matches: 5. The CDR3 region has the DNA TGTGCCAGCAGCGGACAGGTCCCCGAGCAGTACTTC. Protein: CASSGQVPEQYF.

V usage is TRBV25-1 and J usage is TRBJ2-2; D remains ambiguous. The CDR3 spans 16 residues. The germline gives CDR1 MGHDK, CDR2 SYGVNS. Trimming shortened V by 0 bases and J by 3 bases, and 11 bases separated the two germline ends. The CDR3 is CASSEYRGFDTGELFF. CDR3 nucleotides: TGTGCCAGCAGTGAATATAGAGGTTTTGACACCGGGGAGCTGTTTTTT.

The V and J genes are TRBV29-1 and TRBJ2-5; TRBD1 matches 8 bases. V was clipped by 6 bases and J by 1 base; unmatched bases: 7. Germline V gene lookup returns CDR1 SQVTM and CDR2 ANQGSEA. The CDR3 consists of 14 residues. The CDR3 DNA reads TGCAGCGTGGAACCGGGACAGGCCCAAGAGACCCAGTACTTC. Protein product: CSVEPGQAQETQYF.

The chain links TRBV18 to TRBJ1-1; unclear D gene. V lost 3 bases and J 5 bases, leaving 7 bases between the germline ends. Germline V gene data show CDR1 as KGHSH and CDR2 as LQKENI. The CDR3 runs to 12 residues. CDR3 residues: CASSPLLTEAFF. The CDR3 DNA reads TGTGCCAGCTCACCCCTTCTGACTGAAGCTTTCTTT.

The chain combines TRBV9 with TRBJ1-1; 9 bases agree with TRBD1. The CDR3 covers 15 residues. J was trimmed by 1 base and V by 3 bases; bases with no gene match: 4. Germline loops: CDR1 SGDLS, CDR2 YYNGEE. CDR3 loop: CASSETGGTNTEAFF. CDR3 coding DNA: TGTGCCAGCAGCGAGACAGGGGGAACGAACACTGAAGCTTTCTTT.

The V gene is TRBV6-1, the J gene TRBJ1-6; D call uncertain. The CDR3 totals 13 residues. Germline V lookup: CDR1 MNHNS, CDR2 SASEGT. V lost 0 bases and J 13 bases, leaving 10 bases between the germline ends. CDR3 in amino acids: CASSEAKAVPLHF. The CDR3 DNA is TGTGCCAGCAGTGAAGCGAAAGCGGTTCCCCTCCACTTT.

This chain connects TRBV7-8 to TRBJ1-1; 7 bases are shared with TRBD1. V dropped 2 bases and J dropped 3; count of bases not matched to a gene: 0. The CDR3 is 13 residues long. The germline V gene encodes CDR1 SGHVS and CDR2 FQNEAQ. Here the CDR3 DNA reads TGTGCCAGCAGCTTAACAGGGGACACTGAAGCTTTCTTT. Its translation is CASSLTGDTEAFF.

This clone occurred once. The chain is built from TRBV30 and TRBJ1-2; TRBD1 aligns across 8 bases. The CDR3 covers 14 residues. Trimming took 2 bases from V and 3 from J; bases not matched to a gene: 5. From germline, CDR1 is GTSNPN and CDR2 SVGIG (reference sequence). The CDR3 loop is CAWSPGDRHYGYTF. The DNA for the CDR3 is TGTGCCTGGAGTCCTGGGGACAGGCACTATGGCTACACCTTC.

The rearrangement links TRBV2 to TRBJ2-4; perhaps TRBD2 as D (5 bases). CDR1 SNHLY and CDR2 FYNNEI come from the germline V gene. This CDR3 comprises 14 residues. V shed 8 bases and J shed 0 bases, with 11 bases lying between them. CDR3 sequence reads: CASQSGLAKNIQYF. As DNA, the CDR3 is TGTGCCAGCCAATCAGGACTAGCCAAAAACATTCAGTACTTC.

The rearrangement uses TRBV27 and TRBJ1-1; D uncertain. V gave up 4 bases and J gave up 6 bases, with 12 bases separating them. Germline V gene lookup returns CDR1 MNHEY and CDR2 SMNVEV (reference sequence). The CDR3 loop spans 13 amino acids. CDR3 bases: TGTGCCAGCAGTTCGTTCCGGGTTGCTGAAGCTTTCTTT. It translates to CASSSFRVAEAFF.

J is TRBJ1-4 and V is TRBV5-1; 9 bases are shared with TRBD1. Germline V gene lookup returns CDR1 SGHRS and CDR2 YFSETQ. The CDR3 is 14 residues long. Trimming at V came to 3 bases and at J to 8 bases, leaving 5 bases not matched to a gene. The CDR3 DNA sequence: TGCGCCAGCAGCTCTGACAGGGGGGGAGAAAAACTGTTTTTT. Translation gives CASSSDRGGEKLFF.

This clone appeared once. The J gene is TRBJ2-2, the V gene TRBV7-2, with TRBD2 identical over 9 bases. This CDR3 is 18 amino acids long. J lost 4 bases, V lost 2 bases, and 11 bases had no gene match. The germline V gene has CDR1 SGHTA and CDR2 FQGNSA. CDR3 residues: CASSLIVLAGRSTGELFF. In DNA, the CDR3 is TGTGCCAGCAGCTTAATTGTTCTAGCGGGGCGGTCCACCGGGGAGCTGTTTTTT.

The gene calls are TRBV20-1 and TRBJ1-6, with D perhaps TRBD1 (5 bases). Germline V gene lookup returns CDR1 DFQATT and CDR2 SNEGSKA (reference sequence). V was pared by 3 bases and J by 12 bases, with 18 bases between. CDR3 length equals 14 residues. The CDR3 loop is CSASVAGSGRPLHF. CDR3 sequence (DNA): TGCAGTGCTAGTGTGGCAGGGTCCGGAAGACCCCTCCACTTT.

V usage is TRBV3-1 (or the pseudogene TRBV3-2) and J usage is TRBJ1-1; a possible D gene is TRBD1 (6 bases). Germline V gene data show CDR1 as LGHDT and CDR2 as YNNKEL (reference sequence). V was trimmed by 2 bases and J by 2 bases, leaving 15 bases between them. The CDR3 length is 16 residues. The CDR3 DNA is TGTGCCAGCAGCCAAAGTTGGGCAGGGGCTAACACTGAAGCTTTCTTT. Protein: CASSQSWAGANTEAFF.

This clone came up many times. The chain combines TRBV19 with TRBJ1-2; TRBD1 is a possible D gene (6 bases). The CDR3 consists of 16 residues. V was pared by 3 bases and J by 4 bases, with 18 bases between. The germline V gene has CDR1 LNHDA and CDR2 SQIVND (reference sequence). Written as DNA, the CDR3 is TGTGCCAGTAGTATTACCGGGACAAACGTAGCCTATGGCTACACCTTC. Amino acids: CASSITGTNVAYGYTF. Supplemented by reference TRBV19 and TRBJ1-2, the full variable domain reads DGGITQSPKYLFRKEGQNVTLSCEQNLNHDAMYWYRQDPGQGLRLIYYSQIVNDFQKGDIAEGYSVSREKKESFPLTVTSAQKNPTAFYLCASSITGTNVAYGYTFGSGTRLTVV.

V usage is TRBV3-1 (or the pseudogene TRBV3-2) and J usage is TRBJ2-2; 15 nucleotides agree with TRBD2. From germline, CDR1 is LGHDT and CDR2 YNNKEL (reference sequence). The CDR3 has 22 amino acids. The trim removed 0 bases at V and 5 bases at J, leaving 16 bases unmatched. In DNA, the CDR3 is TGTGCCAGCAGCCAAGATCCCGTACGGACTAGCGGGGGGGCTGTAAGAACCGGGGAGCTGTTTTTT. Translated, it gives CASSQDPVRTSGGAVRTGELFF.

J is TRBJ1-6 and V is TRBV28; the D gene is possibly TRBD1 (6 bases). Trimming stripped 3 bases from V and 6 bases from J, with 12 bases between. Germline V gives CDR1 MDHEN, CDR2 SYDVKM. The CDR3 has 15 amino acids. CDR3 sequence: CASSLVDSTNSPLHF. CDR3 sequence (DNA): TGTGCCAGCAGTTTGGTGGACAGTACTAATTCACCCCTCCACTTT. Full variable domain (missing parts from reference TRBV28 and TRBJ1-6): DVKVTQSSRYLVKRTGEKVFLECVQDMDHENMFWYRQDPGLGLRLIYFSYDVKMKEKGDIPEGYSVSREKKERFSLILESASTNQTSMYLCASSLVDSTNSPLHFGNGTRLTVT.

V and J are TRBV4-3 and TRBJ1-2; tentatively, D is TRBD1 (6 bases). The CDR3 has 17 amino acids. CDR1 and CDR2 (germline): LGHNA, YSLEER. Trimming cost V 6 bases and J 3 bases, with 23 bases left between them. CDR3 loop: CASSPTFPYQGYYGYTF. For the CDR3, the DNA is TGCGCCAGCAGTCCAACCTTTCCGTACCAGGGGTACTATGGCTACACCTTC.